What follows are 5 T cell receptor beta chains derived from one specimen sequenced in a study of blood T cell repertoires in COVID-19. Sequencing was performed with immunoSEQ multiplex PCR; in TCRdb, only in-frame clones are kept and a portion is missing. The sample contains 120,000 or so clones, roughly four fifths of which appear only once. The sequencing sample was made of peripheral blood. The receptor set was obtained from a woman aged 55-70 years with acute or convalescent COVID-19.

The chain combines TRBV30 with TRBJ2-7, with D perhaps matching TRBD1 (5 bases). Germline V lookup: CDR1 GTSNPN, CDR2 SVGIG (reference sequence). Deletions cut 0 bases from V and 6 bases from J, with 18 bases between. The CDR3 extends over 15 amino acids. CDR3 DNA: TGTGCCTGGAGTGTACAGGACATGCGTTTAGGCGAGCAGTACTTC. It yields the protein CAWSVQDMRLGEQYF.

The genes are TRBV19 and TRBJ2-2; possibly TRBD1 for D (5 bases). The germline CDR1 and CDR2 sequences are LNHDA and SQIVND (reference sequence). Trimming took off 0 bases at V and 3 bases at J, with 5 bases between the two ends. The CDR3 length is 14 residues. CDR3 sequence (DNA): TGTGCCAGTAGTATAGAGACAGACACCGGGGAGCTGTTTTTT. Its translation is CASSIETDTGELFF.

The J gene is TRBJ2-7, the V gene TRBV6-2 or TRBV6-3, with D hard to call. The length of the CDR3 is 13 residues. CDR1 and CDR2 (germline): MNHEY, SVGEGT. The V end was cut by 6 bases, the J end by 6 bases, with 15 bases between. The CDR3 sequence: CASRPTDRSEQYF. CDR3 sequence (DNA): TGTGCCAGCAGACCTACGGATAGGAGCGAGCAGTACTTC.

The chain's CDR3 is CASSETGLAGTQSSYNEQFF. CDR3 coding DNA: TGTGCCAGCAGTGAAACGGGCCTAGCGGGGACCCAAAGCTCCTACAATGAGCAGTTCTTC. This chain joins TRBV6-1 and TRBJ2-1; 9 nucleotides match TRBD2. The CDR3 sequence is 20 residues long. Losses at the gene ends were 2 bases for V and 0 bases for J; bases not matched to a gene: 14. Per the germline V gene, CDR1 is MNHNS and CDR2 is SASEGT.

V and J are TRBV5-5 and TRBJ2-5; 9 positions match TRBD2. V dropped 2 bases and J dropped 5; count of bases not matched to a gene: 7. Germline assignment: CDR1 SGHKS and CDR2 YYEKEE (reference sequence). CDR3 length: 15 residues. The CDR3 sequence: CASSFGGGAGETQYF. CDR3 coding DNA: TGTGCCAGCAGCTTCGGCGGGGGGGCCGGGGAGACCCAGTACTTC. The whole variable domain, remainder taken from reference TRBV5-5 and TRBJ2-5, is DAGVTQSPTHLIKTRGQQVTLRCSPISGHKSVSWYQQVLGQGPQFIFQYYEKEERGRGNFPDRFSARQFPNYSSELNVNALLLGDSALYLCASSFGGGAGETQYFGPGTRLLVL.